Following are 27 T cell receptor beta chains from one sample sequenced in a study of CD8 T cells in Susac syndrome. RNA, at 0.5 to 1 ug, was reverse transcribed with random hexamers. TCRdb re-called the immunoSEQ multiplex PCR reads through MiXCR, storing one row per CDR3 protein. Here the sample spans over 300,000 distinct CDR3 sequences, 92% being singletons. Specimen: CD4+ T cells from PBMCs. The source of these receptors is a human donor with multiple sclerosis.

The chain combines TRBV12-3 or TRBV12-4 with TRBJ1-3; D gene unclear. This CDR3 contains 15 residues. V lost 2 bases and J lost 4, with 12 bases in between. The CDR3 is CASSLKGARGNTIYF. CDR3 nucleotides: TGTGCCAGCAGTTTAAAGGGCGCTAGAGGAAACACCATATATTTT.

This sequence joins TRBV5-1 and TRBJ2-1; D possibly uses TRBD1 or TRBD2 (6 bases each). The V gene lost 2 bases and the J gene lost 8 bases, with 11 bases spanning the gap. The CDR3 spans 13 residues. Looked up from germline, CDR1 is SGHRS and CDR2 is YFSETQ. The CDR3 protein is CASSFNGGHEQFF. The CDR3 DNA reads TGCGCCAGCAGCTTTAACGGGGGCCATGAGCAGTTCTTC.

This clonotype is a singleton in its sample. The chain combines TRBV5-8 with TRBJ2-2; the D gene is possibly TRBD1 (6 bases). The germline V gene encodes CDR1 SGHTS and CDR2 YDEGEE. The CDR3 loop spans 17 amino acids. Trimming removed 3 bases from V and 5 bases from J, with 20 bases in between. In DNA, the CDR3 is TGTGCCAGCAGCTACCTCGCGACAGGAGAGCAAACCGGGGAGCTGTTTTTT. Translating it yields CASSYLATGEQTGELFF.

The rearrangement joins TRBV10-3 to TRBJ2-3; 8 nucleotides align to TRBD2. The CDR3 contains 16 residues. V dropped 3 bases and J dropped 4; count of bases not matched to a gene: 9. Germline CDR1 and CDR2: ENHRY and SYGVKD. The CDR3 region is CAISDGLAAGADTQYF. The CDR3 DNA sequence: TGTGCCATCAGTGATGGGTTGGCAGCGGGAGCAGATACGCAGTATTTT.

V is TRBV5-4 and J is TRBJ2-5, with TRBD2 matching 7 bases. The junction had 8 bases not matched to a gene; V was cut back by 4 bases and J by 5 bases. This CDR3 has 14 residues. In germline, CDR1 is SGHNT, CDR2 YYREEE (reference sequence). CDR3 DNA sequence: TGTGCCAGCAGCCCCTTAAGCGGGAATGAGACCCAGTACTTC. Residues: CASSPLSGNETQYF.

In this sample, this clonotype turned up once. The genes are TRBV2 and TRBJ2-2; a weak D match, TRBD1 (7 bases). The germline V gene has CDR1 SNHLY and CDR2 FYNNEI. Trimming shortened V by 8 bases and J by 5 bases, and 15 bases separated the two germline ends. This CDR3 is 14 amino acids long. Here the CDR3 DNA reads TGTGCCAGCTACAGGGGTCGGGGGACCGGGGAGCTGTTTTTT. This encodes CASYRGRGTGELFF.

The chain carries TRBV20-1 and TRBJ2-7, with D possibly TRBD2 on 5 matching bases. This CDR3 region has 13 residues. V lost 5 bases and J lost 3, with 14 bases in between. CDR1 and CDR2 (germline): DFQATT, SNEGSKA (reference sequence). The CDR3 nucleotides are TGCAGTGCTCCCAGCGGCCTTAACTACGAGCAGTACTTC. Translated: CSAPSGLNYEQYF.

The CDR3 DNA is TGTGCCTGGAGTGGGAATTTGTGGGACAGGCGACCCCCCGATACGAGGAACATTCAGTACTTC. The encoded protein is CAWSGNLWDRRPPDTRNIQYF. This chain uses TRBV30 with TRBJ2-4; 8 bases match TRBD1. Germline V gene data show CDR1 as GTSNPN and CDR2 as SVGIG (reference sequence). After removal of 1 base from V and 7 bases from J, the junction contained 27 bases not matched to a gene. The CDR3 has 21 residues.

This sequence joins TRBV2 and TRBJ2-3, with D possibly being TRBD1 or TRBD2 (5 bases each). Germline CDR1 reads SNHLY; CDR2 reads FYNNEI. CDR3 length: 13 residues. Deletions cut 10 bases from V and 8 bases from J, with 19 bases between. The CDR3 sequence: CATGEGPSGTQYF. The CDR3 nucleotides read TGTGCCACCGGAGAGGGACCTTCGGGTACGCAGTATTTT.

The chain has TRBV27 and TRBJ1-5, with 8 bases identical to TRBD1. This CDR3 spans 14 amino acids. Trimming removed 5 bases from V and 4 bases from J; junction bases left unmatched: 4. The germline gives CDR1 MNHEY, CDR2 SMNVEV (reference sequence). The CDR3 here is CASSLRTGNQPQHF. CDR3 in DNA: TGTGCCAGCAGTCTACGGACAGGGAATCAGCCCCAGCATTTT.

The chain joins TRBV19 to TRBJ1-1, with D perhaps TRBD1 (5 bases). The CDR3 consists of 15 residues. The germline V gene encodes CDR1 LNHDA and CDR2 SQIVND (reference sequence). With 5 bases removed from V and 2 bases from J, the gap between germline ends came to 15 bases. The CDR3 region is CASSGALYYNTEAFF. The DNA for the CDR3 is TGTGCCAGTAGTGGGGCCCTCTATTACAACACTGAAGCTTTCTTT.

The J gene is TRBJ1-5, the V gene TRBV7-2; D is perhaps TRBD1 (5 bases). The CDR3 extends over 16 amino acids. Trimming left V 1 base short and J 3 bases short, with 13 bases between. Germline V gene data show CDR1 as SGHTA and CDR2 as FQGNSA. The CDR3 sequence: CASSLVRWDYNQPQHF. In nucleotides, the CDR3 is TGTGCCAGCAGCTTAGTCCGGTGGGACTACAATCAGCCCCAGCATTTT. The whole variable domain, remainder taken from reference TRBV7-2 and TRBJ1-5, is GAGVSQSPSNKVTEKGKDVELRCDPISGHTALYWYRQSLGQGLEFLIYFQGNSAPDKSGLPSDRFSAERTGGSVSTLTIQRTQQEDSAVYLCASSLVRWDYNQPQHFGDGTRLSIL.

The V gene is TRBV4-3, the J gene TRBJ1-1; D uncertain. Trimming pared 1 base from V and 1 base from J, leaving 7 bases between. CDR3 length: 14 residues. Looked up from germline, CDR1 is LGHNA and CDR2 is YSLEER. CDR3 amino acids: CASSQGAWNTEAFF. The CDR3 nucleotides read TGCGCCAGCAGCCAAGGGGCCTGGAACACTGAAGCTTTCTTT.

The chain links TRBV6-2 or TRBV6-3 to TRBJ1-2, with TRBD1 matching 8 bases. Germline V gene lookup returns CDR1 MNHEY and CDR2 SVGEGT. The CDR3 loop spans 14 amino acids. J gave up 6 bases and V 0 bases, and 3 bases lay outside the gene matches. The CDR3 is CASSYSAGGNGYTF. As DNA, the CDR3 is TGTGCCAGCAGTTACTCGGCAGGGGGCAATGGCTACACCTTC.

V gene TRBV29-1 combines with J gene TRBJ2-7, with D perhaps matching TRBD1 (5 bases). The V and J ends lost 4 bases and 3 bases respectively, with 13 bases between them. This CDR3 region has 13 residues. Germline CDR1 is SQVTM and CDR2 is ANQGSEA. The CDR3 here is CSVGWGRDYEQYF. For the CDR3, the DNA is TGCAGCGTTGGATGGGGCAGGGACTACGAGCAGTACTTC.

V is TRBV20-1 and J is TRBJ2-6; D unresolved. The CDR3 is made up of 14 amino acids. Per germline, CDR1 DFQATT and CDR2 SNEGSKA (reference sequence). Trimming pared 6 bases from V and 0 bases from J, leaving 9 bases between. The CDR3 DNA follows: TGCAGTGCCATCCCCGGCTCTGGGGCCAACGTCCTGACTTTC. Translation: CSAIPGSGANVLTF.

This chain connects TRBV12-3 or TRBV12-4 to TRBJ1-2; D is unresolved. Trimming removed 4 bases from V and 3 bases from J, with 18 bases in between. The CDR3 length is 16 residues. The CDR3 reads CASSSSQGTRDYGYTF. CDR3 sequence (DNA): TGTGCCAGCAGTTCGTCCCAAGGAACAAGGGACTATGGCTACACCTTC.

This clonotype is a singleton in its sample. The chain couples TRBV2 to TRBJ2-1; D may correspond to TRBD1 or TRBD2 (5 bases each). The V and J ends lost 3 bases and 8 bases respectively, with 17 bases between them. The CDR3 runs to 15 residues. Per the germline V gene, CDR1 is SNHLY and CDR2 is FYNNEI. Written as DNA, the CDR3 is TGTGCCAGCAGTGACGAGGGGTCATCTGTTGATGAGCAGTTCTTC. This translates into CASSDEGSSVDEQFF.

The chain couples TRBV18 to TRBJ2-1; 10 bases are a match to TRBD2. Trimming took 0 bases from V and 8 from J; bases not matched to a gene: 4. The germline V gene encodes CDR1 KGHSH and CDR2 LQKENI. The CDR3 spans 15 residues. The CDR3 sequence: CASSPPSGGAYEQFF. The CDR3 DNA reads TGTGCCAGCTCACCACCCAGCGGGGGGGCGTATGAGCAGTTCTTC.

The rearrangement links TRBV7-9 to TRBJ2-2; tentative D call: TRBD2 (6 bases). The germline V gene has CDR1 SEHNR and CDR2 FQNEAQ (reference sequence). Trimming cost V 5 bases and J 5 bases, with 18 bases left between them. The CDR3 runs to 16 residues. Here the CDR3 reads CASSRKRLEKTGELFF. CDR3 DNA: TGTGCCAGCAGCCGCAAGAGACTAGAGAAAACCGGGGAGCTGTTTTTT.

This clonotype showed up just once. V gene TRBV5-4 combines with J gene TRBJ1-1; maybe TRBD1 (5 bases). This CDR3 region has 15 residues. Trimming pared 0 bases from V and 3 bases from J, leaving 12 bases between. Germline V lookup: CDR1 SGHNT, CDR2 YYREEE (reference sequence). The CDR3 DNA follows: TGTGCCAGCAGCTTGGATATGTTGGGGGACACTGAAGCTTTCTTT. Protein product: CASSLDMLGDTEAFF.

The chain uses TRBV7-2 and TRBJ2-7; D might be TRBD1 or TRBD2, each matching 6 bases. Germline V gene lookup returns CDR1 SGHTA and CDR2 FQGNSA. The V end was cut by 1 base, the J end by 5 bases, with 12 bases between. The CDR3 is made up of 14 amino acids. The CDR3 nucleotides are TGTGCCAGCAGCTTAGATCCGGGGGCCGACGAGCAGTACTTC. Encoded protein: CASSLDPGADEQYF.

This chain uses TRBV7-2 with TRBJ2-1; 9 bases fit TRBD2. Germline V gene data show CDR1 as SGHTA and CDR2 as FQGNSA. Trimming at V came to 1 base and at J to 9 bases, leaving 7 bases not matched to a gene. The CDR3 totals 15 residues. CDR3 residues: CASSLVPAGGGEQFF. In DNA, the CDR3 is TGTGCCAGCAGCTTAGTCCCAGCGGGAGGAGGTGAGCAGTTCTTC.

The chain has TRBV15 and TRBJ2-1; perhaps TRBD1 as D (6 bases). Trimming removed 2 bases from V and 9 bases from J, with 14 bases in between. The CDR3 sequence is 14 residues long. Per germline, CDR1 LNHNV and CDR2 YYDKDF (reference sequence). The CDR3 region has the DNA TGTGCCACCAGCAGAAGGAGGACAGAAGGTGAGCAGTTCTTC. Its translation: CATSRRRTEGEQFF.

The chain carries TRBV18 and TRBJ2-1; D is possibly TRBD1 or TRBD2 (6 bases each). Germline V gene lookup returns CDR1 KGHSH and CDR2 LQKENI. CDR3 size: 17 residues. The V end lost 0 bases, the J end lost 2 bases, and 14 bases lay between the germline ends. In DNA, the CDR3 is TGTGCCAGCTCACCACCGGAGGGGGGCTCTACCTACAATGAGCAGTTCTTC. Translating it yields CASSPPEGGSTYNEQFF.

Comments on this clonotype: Germline and junction disagree at one end, which may indicate a read error. The chain is built from TRBV4-3 and TRBJ2-2; TRBD2 agrees at 8 bases. The CDR3 totals 15 residues. Germline lookup yields CDR1 LGHNA and CDR2 YSLEER. CDR3 region: CAGSSGLANTGELFF. The CDR3 DNA reads as TGCGCCGGCAGCTCGGGACTAGCGAACACCGGGGAGCTGTTTTTT.

The chain couples TRBV29-1 to TRBJ2-5; a possible D gene is TRBD2 (6 bases). Germline lookup yields CDR1 SQVTM and CDR2 ANQGSEA. The CDR3 covers 14 residues. CDR3 protein: CSFSRGTGQETQYF. Here the CDR3 DNA reads TGCAGTTTCTCCCGGGGGACTGGACAAGAGACCCAGTACTTC.